This TCR beta chain was profiled in a study of cytomegalovirus exposure and HLA in healthy donors. General study results and limits: Highly shared sequence variants in one cluster were likely a sequencing artifact. In a later analysis, V- and J-gene trimming of beta chains associated with a DCLRE1C missense variant, replicated independently. Whilst most TCR sequences proved rare, a subset of public TCRs occurred across many donors. Confirmation was obtained in vitro that a few CMV-associated chains are specific for CMV antigens.

A word on this clone: Its cognate antigen is unknown.

PCR used 60 Vbeta primers and 13 Jbeta primers. Only in-frame clones appear in the TCRdb table, and some are missing; sequencing was by immunoSEQ multiplex PCR. Of approximately 130,000 clones in the sample, 80% to 90% are singletons; the top ten hold 5.5% to 6%. The V end lost 4 bases, the J end lost 6 bases, and 9 bases lay between the germline ends. The CDR3 totals 12 residues. Per germline, CDR1 LNHNV and CDR2 YYDKDF (reference sequence). The V call is TRBV15, the J call TRBJ1-1; possibly TRBD1 for D (5 bases). The sequence came from a middle-aged woman in good health and CMV-seropositive. Sequences were obtained from PBMCs. CDR3 nucleotide sequence: TGTGCCACCAGCATGCGGGGGTCTGAAGCTTTCTTT. Translated: CATSMRGSEAFF.